What follows are 3 T cell receptor beta chains derived from one specimen sequenced in a study of vaccination and CD4 T cells after COVID-19. Antigens for these TCRs are unknown. Described treatment: approximately 11-day PBMC culture with coronavirus spike peptide pools or control peptides (ViraFEST assay). Oncomine TCR Beta short-read sequencing was applied to DNA from cultured CD4+ T cells. Each CDR3 protein is one row after TCRdb ran MiXCR on the PCR reads. The table records about 15,000 distinct CDR3 sequences, under 50% of them present only once. The sample here was CD4+ T cells from blood, cultured in vitro, taken before SARS-CoV-2 vaccination. The receptors derive from a human donor who had recovered from COVID-19.

This clonotype was observed a few times. This chain connects TRBV7-2 to TRBJ1-2; the match to TRBD1 covers 7 bases. The germline V gene has CDR1 SGHTA and CDR2 FQGNSA. This CDR3 contains 13 residues. With V trimmed by 8 bases and J by 13 bases, 16 bases remained unmatched. The CDR3 sequence is CASQTGRGELGTF. Written as DNA, the CDR3 is TGTGCCAGCCAGACAGGGAGAGGGGAACTGGGCACCTTC.

The chain is built from TRBV7-3 and TRBJ2-3; unclear D gene. This CDR3 region has 14 residues. V dropped 5 bases and J dropped 4 bases, with 13 bases sitting between them. Germline assignment: CDR1 SGHTA and CDR2 FQGTGA. For the CDR3, the DNA is TGTGCCAGCAGCGCCGCCCCAAATTCAGATACGCAGTATTTT. Amino acids: CASSAAPNSDTQYF.

This clonotype has more than one count but fewer than ten. The CDR3 nucleotides are TGCAGCTTCCGAGGACAGCCCACAGATACGCAGTATTTT. Amino acid sequence: CSFRGQPTDTQYF. The chain uses TRBV29-1 and TRBJ2-3; tentatively, D is TRBD1 (6 bases). V was shortened by 8 bases and J by 2 bases, with 14 bases between the two germline ends. The CDR3 contains 13 residues. Germline V gives CDR1 SQVTM, CDR2 ANQGSEA.